The clone carrying this T cell receptor (beta chain) showed up just a few times. What it binds is not known. The data were taken from a study of spatial heterogeneity in lung cancer. Study-level background: Strong correlation was found between tumor-region TCR transcript counts and a T cell module score from matched bulk RNA-seq. Study-wide results and limits: Intratumoral expanded alpha and beta TCR counts were found to track tumor mutation counts.

CDR1 MNHEY and CDR2 SMNVEV come from the germline V gene (reference sequence). The CDR3 runs to 14 residues. V shed 7 bases and J shed 0 bases, with 10 bases lying between them. TCR cDNA molecules each carried a unique molecular identifier. MiXCR, run by TCRdb on the 5' RACE reads, gives a single entry per CDR3 protein. The table shows around 100,000 distinct CDR3 sequences, with approximately 4% occurring only once. Time point described: sample taken at primary tumor resection. The donor population consisted of 72 patients with untreated, early-stage non-small cell lung cancer. Material for sequencing was whole RNA from tumor, nontumor lung or frozen PBMC, left unsorted.

This TCR came from a male donor with early-stage non-small cell lung cancer. V and J are TRBV27 and TRBJ1-3; tentatively, D is TRBD1 (5 bases). The material was lung tumor tissue, obtained at surgery. The CDR3 loop reads CASMDILSGNTIYF. CDR3 sequence (DNA): TGTGCCAGCATGGACATCCTCTCTGGAAACACCATATATTTT.